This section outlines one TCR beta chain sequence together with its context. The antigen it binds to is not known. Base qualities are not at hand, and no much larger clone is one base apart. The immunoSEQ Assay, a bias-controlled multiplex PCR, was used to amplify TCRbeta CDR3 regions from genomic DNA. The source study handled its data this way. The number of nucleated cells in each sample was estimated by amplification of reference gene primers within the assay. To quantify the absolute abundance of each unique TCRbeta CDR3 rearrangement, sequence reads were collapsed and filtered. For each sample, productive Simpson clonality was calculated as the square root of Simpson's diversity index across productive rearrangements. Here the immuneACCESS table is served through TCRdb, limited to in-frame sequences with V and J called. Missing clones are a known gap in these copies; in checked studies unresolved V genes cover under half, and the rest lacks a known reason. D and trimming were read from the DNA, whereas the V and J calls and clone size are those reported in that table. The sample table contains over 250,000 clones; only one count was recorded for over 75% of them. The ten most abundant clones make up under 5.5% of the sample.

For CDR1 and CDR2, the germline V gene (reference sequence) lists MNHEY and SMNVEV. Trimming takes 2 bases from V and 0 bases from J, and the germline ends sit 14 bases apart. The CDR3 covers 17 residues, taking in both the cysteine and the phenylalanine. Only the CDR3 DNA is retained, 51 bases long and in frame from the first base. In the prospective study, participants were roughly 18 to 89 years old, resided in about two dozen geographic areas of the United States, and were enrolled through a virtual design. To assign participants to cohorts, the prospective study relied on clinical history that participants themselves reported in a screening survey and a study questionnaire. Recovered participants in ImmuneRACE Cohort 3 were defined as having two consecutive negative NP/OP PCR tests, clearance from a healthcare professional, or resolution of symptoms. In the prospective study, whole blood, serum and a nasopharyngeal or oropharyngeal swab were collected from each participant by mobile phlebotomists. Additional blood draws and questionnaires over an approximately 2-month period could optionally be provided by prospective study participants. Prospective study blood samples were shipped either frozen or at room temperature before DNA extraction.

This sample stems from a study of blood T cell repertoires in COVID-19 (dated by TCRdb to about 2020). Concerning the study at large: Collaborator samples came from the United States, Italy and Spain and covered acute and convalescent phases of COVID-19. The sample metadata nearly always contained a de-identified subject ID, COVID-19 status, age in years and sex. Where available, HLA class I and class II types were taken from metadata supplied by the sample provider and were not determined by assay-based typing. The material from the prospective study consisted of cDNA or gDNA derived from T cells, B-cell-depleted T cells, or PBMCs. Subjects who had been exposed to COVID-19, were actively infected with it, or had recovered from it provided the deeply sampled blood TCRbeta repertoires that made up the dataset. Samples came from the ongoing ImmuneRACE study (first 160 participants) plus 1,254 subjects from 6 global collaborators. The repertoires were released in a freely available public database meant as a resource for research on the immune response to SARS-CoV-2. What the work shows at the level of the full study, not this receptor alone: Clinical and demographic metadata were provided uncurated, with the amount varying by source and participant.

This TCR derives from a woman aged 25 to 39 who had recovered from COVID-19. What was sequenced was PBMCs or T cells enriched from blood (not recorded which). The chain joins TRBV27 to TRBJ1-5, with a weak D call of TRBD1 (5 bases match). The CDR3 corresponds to CASSLGADLLSNQPQHF. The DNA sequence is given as TGTGCCAGCAGTTTAGGGGCAGATTTACTTAGCAATCAGCCCCAGCATTTT.